The sequence of this T cell receptor beta chain was determined in a study of CD8 T cells in Susac syndrome. The V and J ends lost 1 base and 2 bases respectively, with 10 bases between them. This CDR3 is 14 amino acids long. Per germline, CDR1 SQVTM and CDR2 ANQGSEA. The RNA input was roughly 0.45 to 1 ug, and it was reverse transcribed with random hexamers. Amplification of TCR beta CDR3 used immunoSEQ multiplex PCR across 54 Vbeta and 13 Jbeta. Using its own MiXCR run on the immunoSEQ multiplex PCR reads, TCRdb lists one record per CDR3 protein. The sample yields some 190,000 distinct CDR3 sequences, approximately 94% seen once.

The specimen sequenced was CD4+ T cells from PBMCs. The clonotype originates from a human donor with multiple sclerosis. The V call is TRBV29-1, the J call TRBJ2-3; D ambiguous. DNA for the CDR3: TGCAGCGTTGAAGTTCGTGGAATCACAGATACGCAGTATTTT. Translated, it gives CSVEVRGITDTQYF.